Each of the 26 T cell receptor beta chains below was sequenced from the same sample in a study of shared clonotypes between healthy human individuals. Libraries were prepared by immunoSEQ multiplex PCR; TCRdb keeps only in-frame clonotypes and omits some of them. This repertoire shows roughly 850,000 clones, approximately 96% found once; its top ten account for about 0.22%. CD8 cells classed as naive were CD45RO-negative and positively selected for CCR7, excluding terminally differentiated effector memory CD45RA+ cells. Sequencing input: naive CD8+ T cells sorted from blood. The source of these receptors is a man aged 25-45 years in good health.

In its sample, this clone was seen once. The identical CDR3 is also encoded by other nucleotide sequences in the sample. J is TRBJ1-5 and V is TRBV9, with 7 bases lining up with TRBD1. The CDR3 is 15 amino acids. Trimming cost V 0 bases and J 4 bases; bases outside gene matches: 4. Germline V CDR1 and CDR2: SGDLS, YYNGEE. This chain's CDR3 is CASSVEGRGNQPQHF. The CDR3 DNA reads TGTGCCAGCAGCGTAGAGGGCAGGGGGAATCAGCCCCAGCATTTT.

V gene TRBV11-2 combines with J gene TRBJ2-1; D may be TRBD1 (7 bases). CDR1 and CDR2 (germline): SGHAT, FQNNGV. This CDR3 has 15 amino acids. Trimming left V 7 bases short and J 4 bases short, with 17 bases between. Written as DNA, the CDR3 is TGTGCCAGCACCAGAACGGCAGGGGGGTACAATGAGCAGTTCTTC. This translates into CASTRTAGGYNEQFF.

The V call is TRBV11-2, the J call TRBJ2-7; tentative D call: TRBD1 (6 bases). CDR1 SGHAT and CDR2 FQNNGV come from the germline V gene. The V end was cut by 5 bases, the J end by 2 bases, with 22 bases between. This CDR3 contains 17 residues. The CDR3 sequence: CASSLGGWGRGPYEQYF. In DNA form, the CDR3 reads TGTGCCAGCAGCCTAGGGGGTTGGGGTAGAGGACCCTACGAGCAGTACTTC.

The CDR3 spells CASSDHSGKMSSYNEQFF. In nucleotides, the CDR3 is TGTGCCAGCAGCGACCATAGCGGGAAAATGTCTTCCTACAATGAGCAGTTCTTC. The V and J genes are TRBV11-2 and TRBJ2-1, with 8 bases that match TRBD2. The germline gives CDR1 SGHAT, CDR2 FQNNGV. The CDR3 covers 18 residues. The trim removed 5 bases at V and 1 base at J, leaving 13 bases unmatched.

The rearrangement uses TRBV29-1 and TRBJ2-3; no clear D. V was pared by 1 base and J by 4 bases, with 9 bases between. The V gene's germline CDR1 is SQVTM and CDR2 ANQGSEA. The CDR3 totals 13 residues. This CDR3 reads CSVEGDLADTQYF. In DNA, the CDR3 is TGCAGCGTTGAAGGTGATTTAGCAGATACGCAGTATTTT.

The gene calls are TRBV7-9 and TRBJ2-3; no definite D call. The CDR3 covers 14 residues. Deletions cut 5 bases from V and 0 bases from J, with 9 bases between. Germline assignment: CDR1 SEHNR and CDR2 FQNEAQ (reference sequence). CDR3 coding DNA: TGTGCCAGCAGCCCGCCAAGGAGCACAGATACGCAGTATTTT. Its protein product is CASSPPRSTDTQYF.

This clone was found once. V gene TRBV30 combines with J gene TRBJ2-7; D may match TRBD1 or TRBD2 (5 bases each). Germline CDR1 and CDR2: GTSNPN and SVGIG (reference sequence). V dropped 1 base and J dropped 6 bases, with 16 bases sitting between them. The CDR3 runs 14 residues. The CDR3: CAWSADGAPTEQYF. In nucleotides, the CDR3 is TGTGCCTGGAGTGCAGACGGGGCCCCTACCGAGCAGTACTTC. Drawing the rest from reference TRBV30 and TRBJ2-7, the complete variable domain is SQTIHQWPATLVQPVGSPLSLECTVEGTSNPNLYWYRQAAGRGLQLLFYSVGIGQISSEVPQNLSASRPQDRQFILSSKKLLLSDSGFYLCAWSADGAPTEQYFGPGTRLTVT.

The rearrangement links TRBV19 to TRBJ2-7; tentatively, D is TRBD1 (6 bases). The CDR3 extends over 12 amino acids. Between the trimmed V and J ends, which lost 10 bases and 2 bases, there was a span of 12 bases. Germline V gene lookup returns CDR1 LNHDA and CDR2 SQIVND (reference sequence). Here the CDR3 DNA reads TGTGCCACCCAGGGGTACACCTACGAGCAGTACTTC. It codes for CATQGYTYEQYF.

The chain joins TRBV29-1 to TRBJ2-7, with 7 bases lining up with TRBD1. Trimming removed 4 bases from V and 0 bases from J; junction bases left unmatched: 6. This CDR3 spans 14 amino acids. The germline V gene has CDR1 SQVTM and CDR2 ANQGSEA. Written as DNA, the CDR3 is TGCAGCGTTGCTGAGACAGGGAGCTCCTACGAGCAGTACTTC. Its translation: CSVAETGSSYEQYF.

The V gene is TRBV6-1, the J gene TRBJ2-7; the D is unclear. V was pared by 3 bases and J by 1 base, with 13 bases between. The CDR3 loop spans 15 amino acids. Germline lookup yields CDR1 MNHNS and CDR2 SASEGT. The CDR3 loop reads CASSEGPTTSYEQYF. CDR3 nucleotide sequence: TGTGCCAGCAGTGAGGGCCCTACGACTTCCTACGAGCAGTACTTC.

V and J are TRBV19 and TRBJ2-7, with 9 positions matching TRBD1. The CDR3 is 15 residues long. Germline V gene lookup returns CDR1 LNHDA and CDR2 SQIVND (reference sequence). J gave up 2 bases and V 6 bases, and 8 bases lay outside the gene matches. CDR3 nucleotide sequence: TGTGCCAGTAGCCTGGGACAGGGTCTCACCTACGAGCAGTACTTC. Translated: CASSLGQGLTYEQYF.

The chain couples TRBV9 to TRBJ1-5; 7 nucleotides align to TRBD1. With V trimmed by 3 bases and J by 3 bases, 3 bases remained unmatched. The germline V gene encodes CDR1 SGDLS and CDR2 YYNGEE. The length of the CDR3 is 14 residues. CDR3 sequence: CASSATGDNQPQHF. The CDR3 bases are TGTGCCAGCAGCGCCACAGGGGACAATCAGCCCCAGCATTTT.

The V gene is TRBV7-6, the J gene TRBJ2-5; no clear D. The germline V and J ends were trimmed by 2 bases and 3 bases, with 10 bases remaining between them. CDR1 SGHVS and CDR2 FNYEAQ come from the germline V gene. The CDR3 is 14 residues long. Here the CDR3 reads CASSLFLREETQYF. The DNA for the CDR3 is TGTGCCAGCAGCTTATTTTTAAGAGAAGAGACCCAGTACTTC.

The chain joins TRBV28 to TRBJ1-2; TRBD1 matches 7 bases. Trimming cost V 6 bases and J 4 bases; bases outside gene matches: 8. The CDR3 loop spans 14 amino acids. Germline V gene lookup returns CDR1 MDHEN and CDR2 SYDVKM. CDR3 DNA sequence: TGTGCCAGCAGCAGACAGGGAAGTTCCTATGGCTACACCTTC. Encoded protein: CASSRQGSSYGYTF.

V and J are TRBV6-5 and TRBJ2-1; D uncertain. This CDR3 has 10 residues. Trimming removed 8 bases from V and 7 bases from J, with 6 bases in between. Per the germline V gene, CDR1 is MNHEY and CDR2 is SVGAGI. The DNA of the CDR3 is TGTGCCAGCGGTATAAATGAGCAGTTCTTC. It yields the protein CASGINEQFF.

J is TRBJ2-7 and V is TRBV5-5; D may be TRBD1 or TRBD2 (5 bases each). CDR1 is SGHKS, CDR2 YYEKEE, per germline (reference sequence). The CDR3 runs to 13 residues. Trimming removed 0 bases at V and 6 bases at J, with 10 bases between. CDR3 residues: CASSLGTRGEQYF. The CDR3 bases are TGTGCCAGCAGCTTGGGAACGAGGGGCGAGCAGTACTTC. Filled out from reference TRBV5-5 and TRBJ2-7, the complete variable domain reads DAGVTQSPTHLIKTRGQQVTLRCSPISGHKSVSWYQQVLGQGPQFIFQYYEKEERGRGNFPDRFSARQFPNYSSELNVNALLLGDSALYLCASSLGTRGEQYFGPGTRLTVT.

The CDR3 region has the DNA TGTGCCAGCAGCCCGACCGGTAGAATCTACAATGAGCAGTTCTTC. Protein sequence: CASSPTGRIYNEQFF. This sequence joins TRBV5-4 and TRBJ2-1, with D unresolved. The germline V gene has CDR1 SGHNT and CDR2 YYREEE (reference sequence). The CDR3 loop spans 15 amino acids. The germline V and J ends were trimmed by 4 bases and 3 bases, with 14 bases remaining between them.

The chain has TRBV4-1 and TRBJ1-2, with no clear D. Germline V gives CDR1 MGHRA, CDR2 YSYEKL. The CDR3 contains 14 residues. V was pared by 1 base and J by 6 bases, with 12 bases between. The CDR3: CASSQVFGVDGYTF. CDR3 DNA sequence: TGCGCCAGCAGCCAAGTTTTCGGGGTAGATGGCTACACCTTC.

This chain joins TRBV14 and TRBJ2-1; perhaps TRBD2 as D (5 bases). Germline CDR1 and CDR2: SGHDN and FVKESK. This CDR3 region has 18 residues. Trimming took off 0 bases at V and 4 bases at J, with 19 bases between the two ends. The CDR3 loop reads CASSQDLGIVFGYNEQFF. As DNA, the CDR3 is TGTGCCAGCAGCCAAGATCTCGGGATAGTTTTTGGGTACAATGAGCAGTTCTTC.

V gene TRBV7-2 combines with J gene TRBJ1-1; D is unclear. Between the trimmed V and J ends, which lost 5 bases and 5 bases, there was a span of 15 bases. The CDR3 is 14 residues long. Germline CDR1 is SGHTA and CDR2 is FQGNSA. In nucleotides, the CDR3 is TGTGCCAGCAGCCCAGAGGGCGGAGGGACTGAAGCTTTCTTT. Protein product: CASSPEGGGTEAFF.

The J gene is TRBJ2-1, the V gene TRBV7-8; D might be TRBD2 (5 bases). Germline values: CDR1 SGHVS, CDR2 FQNEAQ. The V gene lost 1 base and the J gene lost 6 bases, with 13 bases spanning the gap. The CDR3 is made up of 15 amino acids. The CDR3 nucleotides are TGTGCCAGCAGCTTAGTCCTTCGGGGAAGCAATGAGCAGTTCTTC. This gives the protein CASSLVLRGSNEQFF. Together with reference TRBV7-8 and TRBJ2-1, the CDR3 gives the full variable domain: GAGVSQSPRYKVAKRGQDVALRCDPISGHVSLFWYQQALGQGPEFLTYFQNEAQLDKSGLPSDRFFAERPEGSVSTLKIQRTQQEDSAVYLCASSLVLRGSNEQFFGPGTRLTVL.

This clone has just one count. The chain combines TRBV5-1 with TRBJ2-2; D remains ambiguous. Per germline, CDR1 SGHRS and CDR2 YFSETQ. V was cut by 4 bases and J by 15 bases, with 13 bases left in between. This CDR3 is 11 amino acids long. Here the CDR3 reads CASSKNWMLFF. Written as DNA, the CDR3 is TGCGCCAGCAGCAAAAACTGGATGTTGTTTTTT.

J is TRBJ2-2 and V is TRBV28; TRBD2 matches 7 bases. The trim removed 3 bases at V and 5 bases at J, leaving 9 bases unmatched. The germline V gene has CDR1 MDHEN and CDR2 SYDVKM. The CDR3 covers 16 residues. CDR3 coding DNA: TGTGCCAGCAGTTTCCGGGCGGGAGTCGTAACCGGGGAGCTGTTTTTT. Residues: CASSFRAGVVTGELFF.

V usage is TRBV5-1 and J usage is TRBJ2-5, with 10 bases aligning to TRBD2. The CDR3 contains 17 residues. The V gene end was trimmed by 1 base and the J gene end by 0 bases; junction bases not matched to a gene: 6. CDR1 SGHRS and CDR2 YFSETQ come from the germline V gene. The CDR3 bases are TGCGCCAGCAGCTTGTCGGGTAGCGGGAGGTACCAAGAGACCCAGTACTTC. It codes for CASSLSGSGRYQETQYF. Looking up the rest from reference TRBV5-1 and TRBJ2-5 gives the full variable domain: KAGVTQTPRYLIKTRGQQVTLSCSPISGHRSVSWYQQTPGQGLQFLFEYFSETQRNKGNFPGRFSGRQFSNSRSEMNVSTLELGDSALYLCASSLSGSGRYQETQYFGPGTRLLVL.

V and J are TRBV27 and TRBJ2-2; tentative D call: TRBD1 (5 bases). V dropped 0 bases and J dropped 0 bases, with 17 bases sitting between them. The germline CDR1 and CDR2 sequences are MNHEY and SMNVEV (reference sequence). The CDR3 is 19 amino acids. The CDR3 is CASSLSSIQGVANTGELFF. DNA for the CDR3: TGTGCCAGCAGTTTATCCAGTATCCAGGGCGTCGCGAACACCGGGGAGCTGTTTTTT.

On this clone itself: Other DNA sequences in this specimen translate into the identical CDR3. The genes are TRBV27 and TRBJ1-1, with D perhaps TRBD1 (6 bases). This CDR3 is built from 13 residues. Germline lookup yields CDR1 MNHEY and CDR2 SMNVEV (reference sequence). Deletions cut 5 bases from V and 4 bases from J, with 11 bases between. The CDR3 protein is CASSLGGGTEAFF. CDR3 DNA: TGTGCCAGCAGTCTAGGGGGGGGCACTGAAGCTTTCTTT.